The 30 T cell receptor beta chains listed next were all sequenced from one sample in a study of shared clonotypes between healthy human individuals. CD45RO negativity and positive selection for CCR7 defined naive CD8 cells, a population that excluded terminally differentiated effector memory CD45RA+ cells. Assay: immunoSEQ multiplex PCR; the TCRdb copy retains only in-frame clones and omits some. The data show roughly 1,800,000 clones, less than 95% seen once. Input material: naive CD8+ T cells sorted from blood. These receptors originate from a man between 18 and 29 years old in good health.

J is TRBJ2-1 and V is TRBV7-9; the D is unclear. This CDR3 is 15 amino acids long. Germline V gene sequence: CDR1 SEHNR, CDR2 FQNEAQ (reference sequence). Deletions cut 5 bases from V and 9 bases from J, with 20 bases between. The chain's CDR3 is CASSITQTEAREQFF. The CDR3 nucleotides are TGTGCCAGCAGCATAACCCAAACAGAGGCCCGTGAGCAGTTCTTC.

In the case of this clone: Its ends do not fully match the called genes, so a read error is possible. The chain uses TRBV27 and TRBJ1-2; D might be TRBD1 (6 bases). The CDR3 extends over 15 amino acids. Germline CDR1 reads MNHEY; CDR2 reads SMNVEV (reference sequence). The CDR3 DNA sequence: TGTGCCAGCGGTTTTACAGGGACCGGGCACTATGGCTACACCTTC. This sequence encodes CASGFTGTGHYGYTF.

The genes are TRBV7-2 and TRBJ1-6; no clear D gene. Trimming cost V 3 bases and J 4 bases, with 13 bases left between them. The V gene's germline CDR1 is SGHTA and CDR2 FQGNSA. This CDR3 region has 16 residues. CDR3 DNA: TGTGCCAGCAGCTTTACCGAGACCTTTTATAATTCACCCCTCCACTTT. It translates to CASSFTETFYNSPLHF.

CDR3 residues: CASSYRATGDYGYTF. The CDR3 DNA follows: TGTGCCAGCAGTTACAGGGCCACCGGGGACTATGGCTACACCTTC. The chain links TRBV6-5 to TRBJ1-2; D gene uncertain. Trimming took off 2 bases at V and 3 bases at J, with 13 bases between the two ends. Germline V gives CDR1 MNHEY, CDR2 SVGAGI. The CDR3 runs to 15 residues.

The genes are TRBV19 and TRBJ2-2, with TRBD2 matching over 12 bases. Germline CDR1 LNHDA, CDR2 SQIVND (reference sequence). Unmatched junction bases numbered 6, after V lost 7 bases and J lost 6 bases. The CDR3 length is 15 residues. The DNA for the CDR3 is TGTGCCAGTATGGAACTAGCGGGAGGTCCCGGGGAGCTGTTTTTT. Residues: CASMELAGGPGELFF.

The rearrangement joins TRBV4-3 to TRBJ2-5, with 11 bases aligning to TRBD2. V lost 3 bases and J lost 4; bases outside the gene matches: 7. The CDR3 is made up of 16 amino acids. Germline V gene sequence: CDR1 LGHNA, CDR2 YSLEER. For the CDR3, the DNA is TGCGCCAGCAGCCAGATACTAGCGGGAGAACTAGAGACCCAGTACTTC. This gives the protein CASSQILAGELETQYF.

The CDR3 region is CASSVGGQPSTEAFF. The CDR3 bases are TGTGCCAGCAGCGTAGGAGGACAGCCAAGCACTGAAGCTTTCTTT. The rearrangement links TRBV9 to TRBJ1-1; D is possibly TRBD1 (6 bases). V was pared by 0 bases and J by 4 bases, with 13 bases between. Germline V gives CDR1 SGDLS, CDR2 YYNGEE. CDR3 length: 15 amino acids.

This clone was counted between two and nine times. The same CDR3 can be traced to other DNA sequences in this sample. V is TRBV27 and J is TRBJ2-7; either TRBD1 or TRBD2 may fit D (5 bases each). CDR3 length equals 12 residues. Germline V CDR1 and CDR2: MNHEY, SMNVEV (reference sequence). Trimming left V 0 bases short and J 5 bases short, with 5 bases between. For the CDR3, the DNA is TGTGCCAGCAGTTTATCGGGGGACGAGCAGTACTTC. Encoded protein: CASSLSGDEQYF.

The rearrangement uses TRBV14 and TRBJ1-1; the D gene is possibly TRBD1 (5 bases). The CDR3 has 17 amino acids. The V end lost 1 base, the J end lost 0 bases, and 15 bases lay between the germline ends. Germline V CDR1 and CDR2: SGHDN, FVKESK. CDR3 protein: CASSQVVQGLMNTEAFF. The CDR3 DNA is TGTGCCAGCAGCCAAGTTGTGCAGGGACTGATGAACACTGAAGCTTTCTTT.

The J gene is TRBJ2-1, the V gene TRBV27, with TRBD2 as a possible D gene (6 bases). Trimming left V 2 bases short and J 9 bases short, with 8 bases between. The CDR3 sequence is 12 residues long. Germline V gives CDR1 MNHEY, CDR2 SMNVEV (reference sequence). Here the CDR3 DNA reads TGTGCCAGCAGTTTACAGGGACTTGAGCAGTTCTTC. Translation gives CASSLQGLEQFF.

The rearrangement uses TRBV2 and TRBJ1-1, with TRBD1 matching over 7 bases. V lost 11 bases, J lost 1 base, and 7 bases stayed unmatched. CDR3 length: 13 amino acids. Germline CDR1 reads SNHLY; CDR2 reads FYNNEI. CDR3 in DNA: TGTGCCGGGCAGGGGGGCGCGAACACTGAAGCTTTCTTT. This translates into CAGQGGANTEAFF.

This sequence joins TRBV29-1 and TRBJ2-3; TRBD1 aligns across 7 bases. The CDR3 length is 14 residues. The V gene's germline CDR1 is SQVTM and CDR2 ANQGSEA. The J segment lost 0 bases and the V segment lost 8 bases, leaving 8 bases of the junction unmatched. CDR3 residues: CSLTGTDSTDTQYF. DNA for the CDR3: TGCAGCTTAACCGGGACAGACAGCACAGATACGCAGTATTTT.

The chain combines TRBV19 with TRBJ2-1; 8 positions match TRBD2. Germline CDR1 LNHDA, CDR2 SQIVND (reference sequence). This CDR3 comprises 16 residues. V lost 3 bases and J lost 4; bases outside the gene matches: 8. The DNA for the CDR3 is TGTGCCAGTAGTATCGACCCGGGACTAGAATACAATGAGCAGTTCTTC. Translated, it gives CASSIDPGLEYNEQFF.

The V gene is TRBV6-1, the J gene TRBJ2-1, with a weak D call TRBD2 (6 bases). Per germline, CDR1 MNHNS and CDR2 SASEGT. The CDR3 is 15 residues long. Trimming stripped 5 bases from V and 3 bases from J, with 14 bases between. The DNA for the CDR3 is TGTGCCAGCAGTCCTCCTAGCGCCCTCTACAATGAGCAGTTCTTC. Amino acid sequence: CASSPPSALYNEQFF.

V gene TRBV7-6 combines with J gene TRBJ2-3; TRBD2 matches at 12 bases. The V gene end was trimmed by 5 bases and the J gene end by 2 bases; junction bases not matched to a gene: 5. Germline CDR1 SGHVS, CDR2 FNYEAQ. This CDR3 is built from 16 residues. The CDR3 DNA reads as TGTGCCAGCAGCCGAGGACTAGCGGGACACACAGATACGCAGTATTTT. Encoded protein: CASSRGLAGHTDTQYF.

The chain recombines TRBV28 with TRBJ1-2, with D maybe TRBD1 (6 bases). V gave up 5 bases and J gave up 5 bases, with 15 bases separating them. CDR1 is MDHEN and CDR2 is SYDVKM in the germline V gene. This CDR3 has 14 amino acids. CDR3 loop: CASSPQTGLYGYTF. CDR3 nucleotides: TGTGCCAGCAGTCCGCAAACAGGGCTGTATGGCTACACCTTC.

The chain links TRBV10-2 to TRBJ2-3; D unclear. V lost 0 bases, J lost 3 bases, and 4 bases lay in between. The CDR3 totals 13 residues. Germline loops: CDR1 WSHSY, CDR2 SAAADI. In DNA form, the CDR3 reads TGCGCCAGCAGTGAGTCGGCTACAGATACGCAGTATTTT. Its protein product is CASSESATDTQYF.

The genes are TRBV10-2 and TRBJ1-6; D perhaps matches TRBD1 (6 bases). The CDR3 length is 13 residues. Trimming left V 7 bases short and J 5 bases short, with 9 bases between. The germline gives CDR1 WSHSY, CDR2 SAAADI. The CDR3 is CASTWTDNSPLHF. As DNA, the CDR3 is TGCGCCAGCACCTGGACAGATAATTCACCCCTCCACTTT.

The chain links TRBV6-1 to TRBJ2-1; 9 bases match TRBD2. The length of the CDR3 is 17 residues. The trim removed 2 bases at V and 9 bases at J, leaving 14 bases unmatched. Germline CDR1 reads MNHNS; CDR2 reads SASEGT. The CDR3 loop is CASSESGRGLAHGEQFF. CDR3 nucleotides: TGTGCCAGCAGTGAATCCGGACGGGGACTAGCCCACGGTGAGCAGTTCTTC.

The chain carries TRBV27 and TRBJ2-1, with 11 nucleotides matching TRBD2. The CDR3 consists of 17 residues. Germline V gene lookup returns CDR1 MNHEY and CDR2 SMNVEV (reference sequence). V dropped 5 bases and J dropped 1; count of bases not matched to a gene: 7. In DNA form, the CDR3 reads TGTGCCAGCAGTGGCATAGCGGGGGGGCCGTCCTACAATGAGCAGTTCTTC. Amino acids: CASSGIAGGPSYNEQFF.

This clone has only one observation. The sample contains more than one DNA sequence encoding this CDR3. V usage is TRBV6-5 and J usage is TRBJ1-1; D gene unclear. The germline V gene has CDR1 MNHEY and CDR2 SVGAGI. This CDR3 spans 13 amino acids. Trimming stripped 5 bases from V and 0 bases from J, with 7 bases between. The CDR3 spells CASSPALNTEAFF. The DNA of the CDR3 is TGTGCCAGCAGTCCCGCACTGAACACTGAAGCTTTCTTT.

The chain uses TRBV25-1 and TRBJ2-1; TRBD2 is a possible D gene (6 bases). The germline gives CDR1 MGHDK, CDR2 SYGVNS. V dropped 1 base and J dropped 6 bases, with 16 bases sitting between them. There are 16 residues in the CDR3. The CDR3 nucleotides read TGTGCCAGCAGTGAATCCCCGGCCCTAGCGTCCAATGAGCAGTTCTTC. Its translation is CASSESPALASNEQFF. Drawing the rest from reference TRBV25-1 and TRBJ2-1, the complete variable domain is EADIYQTPRYLVIGTGKKITLECSQTMGHDKMYWYQQDPGMELHLIHYSYGVNSTEKGDLSSESTVSRIRTEHFPLTLESARPSHTSQYLCASSESPALASNEQFFGPGTRLTVL.

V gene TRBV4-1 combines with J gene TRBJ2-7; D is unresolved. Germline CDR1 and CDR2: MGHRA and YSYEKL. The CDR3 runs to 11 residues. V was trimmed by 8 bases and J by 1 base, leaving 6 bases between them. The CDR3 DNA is TGCGCCAGCGGAAAGTCCTACGAGCAGTACTTC. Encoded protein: CASGKSYEQYF.

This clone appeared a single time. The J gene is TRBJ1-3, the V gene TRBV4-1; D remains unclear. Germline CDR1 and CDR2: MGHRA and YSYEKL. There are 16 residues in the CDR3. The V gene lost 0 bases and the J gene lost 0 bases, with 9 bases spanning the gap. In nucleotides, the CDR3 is TGCGCCAGCAGCCAAGAGGACCTCCCCTCTGGAAACACCATATATTTT. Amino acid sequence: CASSQEDLPSGNTIYF.

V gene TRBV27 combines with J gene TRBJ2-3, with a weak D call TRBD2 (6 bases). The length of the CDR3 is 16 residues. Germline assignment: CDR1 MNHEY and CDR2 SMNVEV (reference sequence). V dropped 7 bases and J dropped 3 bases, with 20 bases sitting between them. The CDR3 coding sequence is TGTGCCAGCACCGCGGAGGGACCTAATCCTACAGATACGCAGTATTTT. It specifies CASTAEGPNPTDTQYF.

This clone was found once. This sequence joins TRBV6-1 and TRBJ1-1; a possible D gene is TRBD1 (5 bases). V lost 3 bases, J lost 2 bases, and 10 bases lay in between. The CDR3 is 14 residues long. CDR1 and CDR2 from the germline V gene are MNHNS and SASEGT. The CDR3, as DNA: TGTGCCAGCAGTGAGGTGGGGCGTAACACTGAAGCTTTCTTT. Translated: CASSEVGRNTEAFF.

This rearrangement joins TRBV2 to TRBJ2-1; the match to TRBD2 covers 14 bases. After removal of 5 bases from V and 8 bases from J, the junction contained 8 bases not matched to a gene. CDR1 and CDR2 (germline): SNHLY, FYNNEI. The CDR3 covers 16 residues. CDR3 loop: CASSTTGTSGSDEQFF. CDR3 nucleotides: TGTGCCAGCAGTACAACCGGGACTAGCGGGAGTGATGAGCAGTTCTTC.

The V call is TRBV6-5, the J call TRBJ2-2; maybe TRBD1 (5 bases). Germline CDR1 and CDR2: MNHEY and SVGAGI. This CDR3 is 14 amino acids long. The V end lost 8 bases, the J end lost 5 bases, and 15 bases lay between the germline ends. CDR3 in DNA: TGTGCCAGCGTCAGGGCAGGTAAAACCGGGGAGCTGTTTTTT. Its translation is CASVRAGKTGELFF.

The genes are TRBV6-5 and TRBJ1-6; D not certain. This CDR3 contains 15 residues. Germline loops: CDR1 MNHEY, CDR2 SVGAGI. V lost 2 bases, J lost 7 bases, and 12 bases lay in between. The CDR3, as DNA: TGTGCCAGCAGTTACCTGCAGGAGGGAAATTCACCCCTCCACTTT. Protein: CASSYLQEGNSPLHF.

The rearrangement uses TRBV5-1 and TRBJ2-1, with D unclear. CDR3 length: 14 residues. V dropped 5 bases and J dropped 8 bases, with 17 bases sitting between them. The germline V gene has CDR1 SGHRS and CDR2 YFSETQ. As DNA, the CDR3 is TGCGCCAGCAGTCCGGCCATCTCCATCCATGAGCAGTTCTTC. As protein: CASSPAISIHEQFF. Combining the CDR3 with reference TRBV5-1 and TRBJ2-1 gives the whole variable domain KAGVTQTPRYLIKTRGQQVTLSCSPISGHRSVSWYQQTPGQGLQFLFEYFSETQRNKGNFPGRFSGRQFSNSRSEMNVSTLELGDSALYLCASSPAISIHEQFFGPGTRLTVL.